This TCR beta chain came from a study of monozygotic twins with inflammatory bowel disease. Remarks on this clonotype: As yet, its antigen is unknown.

TCRdb reprocessed the 5' RACE reads, keeping one entry per CDR3 protein, no DNA. This sample's table has about 210,000 distinct CDR3 sequences. CDR3 size: 17 residues. CDR1 and CDR2 from the germline V gene are LNHNV and YYDKDF (reference sequence). Overall study findings and caveats: Distinct T cell subtypes could not be told apart.

This sequence originates from a human donor with ulcerative colitis or Crohn's disease, or a healthy co-twin of an affected twin (not recorded which). The rearrangement uses TRBV15 and TRBJ2-1; TCRdb proposes TRBD2, but this gene call is untestable without DNA. Sequences were obtained from blood. The CDR3 here is CATSRDRSSGFSTEQFF. The complete variable domain, with remaining parts taken from reference TRBV15 and TRBJ2-1, reads DAMVIQNPRYQVTQFGKPVTLSCSQTLNHNVMYWYQQKSSQAPKLLFHYYDKDFNNEADTPDNFQSRRPNTSFCFLDIRSPGLGDTAMYLCATSRDRSSGFSTEQFFGPGTRLTVL.